These 8 T cell receptor beta chains share one sample of origin, sequenced in a study of T cell changes during pregnancy in multiple sclerosis (dated by TCRdb to the late 2010s). The library relied on the immunoSEQ multiplex PCR assay. This is the immuneACCESS table as TCRdb keeps it, with only in-frame sequences that have V and J called. A part of the clones is gone; compared with another copy, unresolved V genes explain less than half, and the rest is unexplained. This sample holds some 43,000 clones; around 91% were observed only once. The ten biggest clones cover 10% of the sample. The specimen comprised CD8+ T cells from peripheral blood mononuclear cells, sampled in the first trimester of pregnancy. The receptors come from a female donor with multiple sclerosis, enrolled in a pregnancy study.

There are a few counts of this clone. The chain joins TRBV6-4 to TRBJ2-1, with 8 bases matching TRBD2. The CDR3 length is 15 residues. Germline values: CDR1 MRHNA, CDR2 SNTAGT. The V gene end was trimmed by 0 bases and the J gene end by 6 bases; junction bases not matched to a gene: 4. The CDR3 reads CASSDSAGAGNEQFF. CDR3 DNA sequence: TGTGCCAGCAGTGACTCAGCGGGAGCGGGCAATGAGCAGTTCTTC.

The chain employs TRBV25-1 and TRBJ1-1; no firm D call. CDR1 and CDR2 (germline): MGHDK, SYGVNS. The ends were cut back, 3 bases at V and 0 bases at J, with 5 bases in the middle. The CDR3 extends over 13 amino acids. CDR3 sequence: CASSEEVNTEAFF. The CDR3 DNA sequence: TGTGCCAGCAGTGAGGAGGTGAACACTGAAGCTTTCTTT. Together with reference TRBV25-1 and TRBJ1-1, the CDR3 gives the full variable domain: EADIYQTPRYLVIGTGKKITLECSQTMGHDKMYWYQQDPGMELHLIHYSYGVNSTEKGDLSSESTVSRIRTEHFPLTLESARPSHTSQYLCASSEEVNTEAFFGQGTRLTVV.

The V call is TRBV9, the J call TRBJ2-1; the D gene is possibly TRBD2 (7 bases). This CDR3 is 15 amino acids long. The ends were cut back, 1 base at V and 4 bases at J, with 12 bases in the middle. Germline lookup yields CDR1 SGDLS and CDR2 YYNGEE. CDR3: CASSVKGGDYNEQFF. CDR3 in DNA: TGTGCCAGCAGCGTAAAGGGGGGGGATTACAATGAGCAGTTCTTC.

This chain joins TRBV27 and TRBJ2-1, with TRBD2 identical over 10 bases. With 6 bases clipped from V and 5 bases from J, the junction kept 4 bases outside the gene matches. There are 14 residues in the CDR3. From germline, CDR1 is MNHEY and CDR2 SMNVEV (reference sequence). CDR3 in amino acids: CASSGLAENNEQFF. The CDR3 DNA sequence: TGTGCCAGCAGCGGACTAGCGGAAAACAATGAGCAGTTCTTC.

The chain has TRBV7-3 and TRBJ2-5, with a weak D call TRBD1 (5 bases). CDR3 length: 14 amino acids. The germline V gene encodes CDR1 SGHTA and CDR2 FQGTGA. The ends were cut back, 4 bases at V and 5 bases at J, with 14 bases in the middle. CDR3 DNA sequence: TGTGCCAGCAGCTCGACAGCCGACCTGGAGACCCAGTACTTC. The encoded protein is CASSSTADLETQYF.

This clone is judged medium-sized. Different DNA sequences within this sample yield the same CDR3. This sequence joins TRBV29-1 and TRBJ2-7; D ambiguous. The V gene's germline CDR1 is SQVTM and CDR2 ANQGSEA. This CDR3 has 12 amino acids. V was clipped by 3 bases and J by 3 bases, with 9 bases between them. In nucleotides, the CDR3 is TGCAGCGTTGAGGTCACAGACTACGAGCAGTACTTC. It codes for CSVEVTDYEQYF.

This chain joins TRBV6-1 and TRBJ1-1; D unclear. Germline values: CDR1 MNHNS, CDR2 SASEGT. This CDR3 region has 15 residues. V dropped 6 bases and J dropped 7 bases, with 21 bases sitting between them. CDR3 DNA: TGTGCCAGCAGCCCCACAAGAGAGGGTGTTCTTGAAGCTTTCTTT. Translated, it gives CASSPTREGVLEAFF.

The V call is TRBV28, the J call TRBJ2-1; 11 bases are shared with TRBD2. Trimming cost V 7 bases and J 8 bases; bases outside gene matches: 16. The CDR3 totals 17 residues. Germline V gives CDR1 MDHEN, CDR2 SYDVKM. The CDR3 protein is CASKRLAGNPFGHEQFF. The CDR3 DNA follows: TGTGCCAGCAAGAGACTAGCGGGAAACCCTTTTGGGCATGAGCAGTTCTTC.